The rows below give T cell receptor beta chains drawn from one sample of a study of blood T cell repertoires in COVID-19. Only in-frame clones appear in the TCRdb table, and some are missing; sequencing was by immunoSEQ multiplex PCR. The sample has 140,000 or so clones, over 75% seen once. Input material: peripheral blood. The source of these receptors is a woman in her forties or fifties with acute or convalescent COVID-19. CDR3s include the opening cysteine and the closing phenylalanine or tryptophan. D genes are given only for firm matches. Size is stated for part of the rows, as once, few or many counts, or as a class when the clone is expanded.

len	v_gene	abundance	j_gene	d_gene	CDR3nt	CDR3aa
14	TRBV21-1	NA	TRBJ1-2	NA	TGTGCCAGCAGCAAATGGGCCAGGGCGGAGAGCTACACCTTC	CASSKWARAESYTF
13	TRBV19	once	TRBJ1-4	NA	TGTGCCAGTACGGGGGATCCCAGTGAAAAACTGTTTTTT	CASTGDPSEKLFF
14	TRBV30	NA	TRBJ2-5	TRBD1	TGTGCCTGGAGCTCGACAGGGTTAAGAGAGACCCAGTACTTC	CAWSSTGLRETQYF
12	TRBV12-3/TRBV12-4	NA	TRBJ2-7	NA	TGTGCCAGCAGTCAGGGAAGCTACGAGCAGTACTTC	CASSQGSYEQYF
13	TRBV28	NA	TRBJ1-4	NA	TGTGCCAGCCGGGGGGCAACTAATGAAAAACTGTTTTTT	CASRGATNEKLFF
15	TRBV6-6	NA	TRBJ1-2	NA	TGTGCCAGCAGTTATCCGGCAGGGGAAGACTATGGCTACACCTTC	CASSYPAGEDYGYTF
16	TRBV27	NA	TRBJ2-1	TRBD2	TGTGCCAGCAGTTTATACGGCGCGGGGGGCTACAATGAGCAGTTCTTC	CASSLYGAGGYNEQFF
12	TRBV12-3/TRBV12-4	NA	TRBJ1-5	NA	TGTGCCAGCAGTTTTAACGGTCAGCCCCAGCATTTT	CASSFNGQPQHF
13	TRBV19	once	TRBJ1-1	NA	TGTGCCAGTAGTAACCAGGAGGTAACTGAAGCTTTCTTT	CASSNQEVTEAFF
14	TRBV28	few	TRBJ1-5	TRBD1	TGTGCCAGCAGTCTACAGGGGTCACGGCAGCCCCAGCATTTT	CASSLQGSRQPQHF
15	TRBV7-2	NA	TRBJ1-6	TRBD1	TGTGCCAGCAGCCCGGGGACAGTCGTGAATTCACCCCTCCACTTT	CASSPGTVVNSPLHF
15	TRBV5-4	NA	TRBJ1-1	TRBD1	TGTGCCAGCAGCTCCGGGACAGTGATGAACACTGAAGCTTTCTTT	CASSSGTVMNTEAFF
14	TRBV11-3	NA	TRBJ2-7	TRBD2	TGTGCCAGCAGCTTGGGGACTAGGTACTACGAGCAGTACTTC	CASSLGTRYYEQYF
15	TRBV18	NA	TRBJ1-1	NA	TGTGCCAGCTCACCACGAGAGGTGGTGGGCACTGAAGCTTTCTTT	CASSPREVVGTEAFF
14	TRBV28	NA	TRBJ2-2	NA	TGTGCCAGCAGTTTCGGTATGGACACCGGGGAGCTGTTTTTT	CASSFGMDTGELFF
15	TRBV6-5	NA	TRBJ1-5	NA	TGTGCCAGCAGCCGTTACAGGGAGGGGAATCAGCCCCAGCATTTT	CASSRYREGNQPQHF
16	TRBV7-7	NA	TRBJ2-2	TRBD1	TGTGCCAGCAGCGGCAGACAGGGGGCCGGCACCGGGGAGCTGTTTTTT	CASSGRQGAGTGELFF
13	TRBV6-5	NA	TRBJ2-2	NA	TGTGCCAGCACGGCAGCGGGCACCGGGGAGCTGTTTTTT	CASTAAGTGELFF
13	TRBV7-2	few	TRBJ1-5	NA	TGTGCCAGCAGCTTAGAGAGGAATCAGCCCCAGCATTTT	CASSLERNQPQHF
15	TRBV3-1/TRBV3-2	once	TRBJ2-4	NA	TGTGCCAGCACCCTAAGTAGGGGAACCAAAAACATTCAGTACTTC	CASTLSRGTKNIQYF
13	TRBV7-9	NA	TRBJ1-2	NA	TGTGCCAGCAGCTTTGGACCGGGAAATGGCTACACCTTC	CASSFGPGNGYTF
14	TRBV28	once	TRBJ1-4	NA	TGTGCCAGCAGTCCCCAGGGAACTAATGAAAAACTGTTTTTT	CASSPQGTNEKLFF
15	TRBV7-9	NA	TRBJ1-1	TRBD1	TGTGCCAGCAGCTTAGAGACAGGGGCGAACACTGAAGCTTTCTTT	CASSLETGANTEAFF
14	TRBV10-2	NA	TRBJ2-5	TRBD2	TGCGCCAGCAGGCTAGCGGGGGGGCAAGAGACCCAGTACTTC	CASRLAGGQETQYF
15	TRBV9	NA	TRBJ2-7	NA	TGTGCCAGCAGCGTAGGAGGCGGGGGCCTCTACGAGCAGTACTTC	CASSVGGGGLYEQYF
15	TRBV18	NA	TRBJ2-3	TRBD1	TGTGCCAGCTCACAAGGACAGGCTAGCACAGATACGCAGTATTTT	CASSQGQASTDTQYF
17	TRBV19	NA	TRBJ2-3	TRBD2	TGTGCCAGTAGGCCGGGACTAGCGGGGGGCTCGTGGGATACGCAGTATTTT	CASRPGLAGGSWDTQYF
13	TRBV29-1	NA	TRBJ2-7	NA	TGCAGCAAGGAAACAGGGACATCCTACGAGCAGTACTTC	CSKETGTSYEQYF
14	TRBV7-2	NA	TRBJ1-1	NA	TGTGCCAGCAGCTTAGGCATACGGGAAACTGAAGCTTTCTTT	CASSLGIRETEAFF
13	TRBV25-1	NA	TRBJ1-2	TRBD1	TGTGCCAGCAGTGATTATGGGACAGATGGCTACACCTTC	CASSDYGTDGYTF
15	TRBV7-8	NA	TRBJ2-1	TRBD2	TGTGCCAGCAGCTTAGATATAGCGGGGTACAATGAGCAGTTCTTC	CASSLDIAGYNEQFF
14	TRBV7-9	NA	TRBJ1-5	TRBD1	TGTGCCAGCAGCTGGGGACAGGGTCCTAAGCCCCAGCATTTT	CASSWGQGPKPQHF
15	TRBV4-3	NA	TRBJ2-2	NA	TGCGCCAGCAGCCAACAGGGCCCGGGCACCGGGGAGCTGTTTTTT	CASSQQGPGTGELFF
15	TRBV5-1	few	TRBJ1-3	NA	TGCGCCAGCAGCTCACGGAGACCTCCTGGAAACACCATATATTTT	CASSSRRPPGNTIYF
15	TRBV29-1	NA	TRBJ2-3	NA	TGCAGCGTTGGAGTTGGAGGGGTCGCCACAGATACGCAGTATTTT	CSVGVGGVATDTQYF
13	TRBV28	NA	TRBJ1-2	TRBD1	TGTGCCAGCAGCCCTGGGCAGGGGGGTGGCTACACCTTC	CASSPGQGGGYTF